The 8 T cell receptor beta chains in this list originate from one sample, sequenced in a study of cytomegalovirus exposure and HLA in healthy donors. The assay was immunoSEQ multiplex PCR, and TCRdb's table has in-frame clones only and misses some. The sample includes about 180,000 clones, approximately 87% of them seen just once. Sequencing input: PBMCs. These receptors originate from a woman aged 30 to 39 in good health and CMV-seronegative.

The chain employs TRBV1 and TRBJ1-5; the D call TRBD1 from the table was never checked on the DNA. TRBV1 has pseudogene status. The CDR3 is made up of 22 amino acids. DNA of the CDR3: TGCACCAGCAGCCAAGATCAAGGAGTCGCCGGGACAGAAGAATATAGCAATCAGCCCCAGCATTTT. This codes for CTSSQDQGVAGTEEYSNQPQHF.

The chain carries TRBV4-1 and TRBJ1-1; the D gene is possibly TRBD1 (5 bases). Germline V gene sequence: CDR1 MGHRA, CDR2 YSYEKL. V lost 1 base, J lost 1 base, and 10 bases lay in between. This CDR3 has 15 amino acids. CDR3 nucleotide sequence: TGCGCCAGCAGCCAAGGGTGGCAGGGGAACACTGAAGCTTTCTTT. Protein sequence: CASSQGWQGNTEAFF.

This chain links TRBV7-8 with TRBJ1-4, with D unclear. V lost 3 bases and J lost 0, with 5 bases in between. The CDR3 has 14 amino acids. Germline V gives CDR1 SGHVS, CDR2 FQNEAQ. The CDR3 loop reads CASSFTATNEKLFF. The CDR3 nucleotides are TGTGCCAGCAGCTTTACAGCAACTAATGAAAAACTGTTTTTT.

V is TRBV11-2 and J is TRBJ2-7; D possibly corresponds to TRBD1 (5 bases). Trimming removed 1 base from V and 4 bases from J, with 17 bases in between. Germline values: CDR1 SGHAT, CDR2 FQNNGV. The CDR3 is 16 amino acids. The CDR3 here is CASSLVVAGPGYEQYF. CDR3 nucleotide sequence: TGTGCCAGCAGCTTAGTTGTGGCAGGCCCAGGGTACGAGCAGTACTTC.

V usage is TRBV7-2 and J usage is TRBJ2-4, with 7 positions matching TRBD1. The CDR3 consists of 14 residues. Trimming took 5 bases from V and 6 from J; bases not matched to a gene: 7. From germline, CDR1 is SGHTA and CDR2 FQGNSA. Here the CDR3 reads CASSAPTGLNIQYF. For the CDR3, the DNA is TGTGCCAGCAGCGCCCCGACAGGGTTAAACATTCAGTACTTC.

This clone was found once. This sequence joins TRBV18 and TRBJ2-5, with a weak D call TRBD2 (6 bases). The V end lost 0 bases, the J end lost 5 bases, and 16 bases lay between the germline ends. This CDR3 has 16 amino acids. Germline V gene data show CDR1 as KGHSH and CDR2 as LQKENI. The CDR3 DNA reads TGTGCCAGCTCACCACCAGGCGGGACGTGGGGGGAGACCCAGTACTTC. This sequence encodes CASSPPGGTWGETQYF.

The chain couples TRBV30 to TRBJ1-1; D call uncertain. Trimming took 3 bases from V and 0 from J, leaving 5 bases between them. The CDR3 is 12 amino acids. Germline lookup yields CDR1 GTSNPN and CDR2 SVGIG (reference sequence). The CDR3 spells CAWSDMNTEAFF. CDR3 nucleotides: TGTGCCTGGAGCGACATGAACACTGAAGCTTTCTTT.

This clone was detected once. The V and J genes are TRBV30 and TRBJ2-7, with TRBD1 matching 10 bases. V trimming: 2 bases; J trimming: 3 bases; junction bases outside the gene matches: 7. The CDR3 has 15 residues. Germline V gene data show CDR1 as GTSNPN and CDR2 as SVGIG (reference sequence). In DNA, the CDR3 is TGTGCCTGGAGTACCCCGGGACAGGGGATCTACGAGCAGTACTTC. It is translated as CAWSTPGQGIYEQYF. Supplemented by reference TRBV30 and TRBJ2-7, the full variable domain reads SQTIHQWPATLVQPVGSPLSLECTVEGTSNPNLYWYRQAAGRGLQLLFYSVGIGQISSEVPQNLSASRPQDRQFILSSKKLLLSDSGFYLCAWSTPGQGIYEQYFGPGTRLTVT.